This T cell receptor beta chain derives from a study of cytomegalovirus exposure and HLA in healthy donors. General study results and limits: Within an earlier analysis, most TCR beta V segments proved productive either about 87% or about 30% of the time.

PCR primers comprised 60 Vbeta and 13 Jbeta primers. In the original workflow: A later analysis counted approximately 88 million unique TCR beta chains, roughly 11 million shared. Produced via immunoSEQ multiplex PCR; TCRdb's table is partial and in-frame only. V, J and clone size were drawn from that table, and D and trimming were deduced from the DNA. The sample lists about 120,000 clones, 75% to 85% occurring once. Unrecorded immune exposures were likely, despite nominal health at sampling. About this clone: Its antigen is not known.

In germline, CDR1 is SGHTA, CDR2 FQGTGA. With 5 bases removed from V and 2 bases from J, the gap between germline ends came to 12 bases. This CDR3 contains 14 residues. The rearrangement joins TRBV7-3 to TRBJ2-5, with D perhaps TRBD1 (6 bases). This sequence was found in a man aged 35 to 55 in good health and CMV-seronegative. Sequencing input: PBMCs. In nucleotides, the CDR3 is TGTGCCAGCAGCCAGACAGGAGCTCAAGAGACCCAGTACTTC. Its translation is CASSQTGAQETQYF. Full variable domain (rest looked up from reference TRBV7-3 and TRBJ2-5): GAGVSQTPSNKVTEKGKYVELRCDPISGHTALYWYRQSLGQGPEFLIYFQGTGAADDSGLPNDRFFAVRPEGSVSTLKIQRTERGDSAVYLCASSQTGAQETQYFGPGTRLLVL.